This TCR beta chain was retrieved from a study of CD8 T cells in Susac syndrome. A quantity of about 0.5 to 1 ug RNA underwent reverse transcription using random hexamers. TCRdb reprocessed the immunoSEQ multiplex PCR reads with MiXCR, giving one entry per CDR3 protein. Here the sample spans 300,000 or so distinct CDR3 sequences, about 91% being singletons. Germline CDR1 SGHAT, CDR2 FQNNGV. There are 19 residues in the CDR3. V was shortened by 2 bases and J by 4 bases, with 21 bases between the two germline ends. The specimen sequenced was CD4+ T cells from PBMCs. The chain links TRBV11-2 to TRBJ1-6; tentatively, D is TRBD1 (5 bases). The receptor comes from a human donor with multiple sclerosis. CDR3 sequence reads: CASSLPRGGAGGYNSPLHF. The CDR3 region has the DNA TGTGCCAGCAGCTTACCCCGGGGAGGGGCCGGGGGTTATAATTCACCCCTCCACTTT.